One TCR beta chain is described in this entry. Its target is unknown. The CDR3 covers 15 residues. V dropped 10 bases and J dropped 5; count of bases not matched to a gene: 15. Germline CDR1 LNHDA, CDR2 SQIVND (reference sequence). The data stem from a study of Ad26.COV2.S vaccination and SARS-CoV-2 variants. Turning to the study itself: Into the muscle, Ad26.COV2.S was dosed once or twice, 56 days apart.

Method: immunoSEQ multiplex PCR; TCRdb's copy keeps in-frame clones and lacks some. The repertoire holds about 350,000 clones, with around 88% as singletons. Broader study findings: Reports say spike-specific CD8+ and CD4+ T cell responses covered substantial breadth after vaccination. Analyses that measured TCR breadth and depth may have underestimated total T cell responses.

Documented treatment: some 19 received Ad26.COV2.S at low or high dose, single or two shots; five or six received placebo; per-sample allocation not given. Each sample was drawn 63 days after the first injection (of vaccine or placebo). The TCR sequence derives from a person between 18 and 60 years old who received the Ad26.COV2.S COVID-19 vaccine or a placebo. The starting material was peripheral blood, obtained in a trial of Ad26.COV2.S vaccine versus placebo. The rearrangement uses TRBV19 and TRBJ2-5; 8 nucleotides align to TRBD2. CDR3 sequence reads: CATQTRTSSLETQYF. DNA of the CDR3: TGTGCCACCCAAACCCGGACTAGCTCCTTGGAGACCCAGTACTTC.